Listed below are T cell receptor beta chains from one sample, sequenced in a study of blood T cell repertoires in COVID-19. Assay used: immunoSEQ multiplex PCR; TCRdb lists only in-frame clones, some missing. In the table there are about 380,000 clones, roughly 90% of which are singletons. The sequenced sample consisted of peripheral blood. These receptors were obtained from a man aged 35 to 55 with acute or convalescent COVID-19. CDR3s include the opening cysteine and the closing phenylalanine or tryptophan. A D gene is named only where the DNA matches it firmly. Only part of the rows carry a size: once, few, many, or a class if the clone is expanded.

d_call	v_call	clone_size	j_call	cdr3_nt	cdr3_aa
TRBD1	TRBV11-2	NA	TRBJ1-2	TGTGCCAGCAGCTTAGGGACAGGGGTCGGCTATGGCTACACCTTC	CASSLGTGVGYGYTF
NA	TRBV14	NA	TRBJ2-1	TGTGCCAGCAGCCAAGATCTTTACAGCTCCTACAATGAGCAGTTCTTC	CASSQDLYSSYNEQFF
NA	TRBV4-2	NA	TRBJ1-1	TGTGCCAGCAGCCAAGAGTACCAGGGAGGGTCCACTGAAGCTTTCTTT	CASSQEYQGGSTEAFF
TRBD2	TRBV18	NA	TRBJ2-1	TGTGCCAGCTCCCGTACGACTAGCGGGGGAGAGGAGCAGTTCTTC	CASSRTTSGGEEQFF
NA	TRBV7-3	once	TRBJ1-1	TGTGCCAGCAGCTTAATACGAGAGGAAGCTTTCTTT	CASSLIREEAFF
TRBD1	TRBV15	once	TRBJ1-2	TGTGCCACCAGCAGAGTCAAACAGGGGGGATCGGGCTACACCTTC	CATSRVKQGGSGYTF
NA	TRBV12-3/TRBV12-4	once	TRBJ2-6	TGTGCCAGCTTAGCTGGGGCCAACGTCCTGACTTTC	CASLAGANVLTF
NA	TRBV3-1/TRBV3-2	NA	TRBJ2-5	TGTGCCAGCAGCACTCACAGGGAGGGAACCCAGTACTTC	CASSTHREGTQYF
NA	TRBV2	once	TRBJ2-7	TGTGCCAGCGCGTCTAGTAGCTCGCGCTACGAGCAGTACTTC	CASASSSSRYEQYF
NA	TRBV18	NA	TRBJ2-7	TGTGCCAGCTCGCCCCGGACTGGCTACGAGCAGTACTTC	CASSPRTGYEQYF
TRBD2	TRBV5-1	NA	TRBJ2-7	TGCGCCAGCAGCTTGCGACTAGCGGGGGGGCTCTACGAGCAGTACTTC	CASSLRLAGGLYEQYF
TRBD1	TRBV13	NA	TRBJ2-7	TGTGCCAGCTCAACAGGGGGGTACGAGCAGTACTTC	CASSTGGYEQYF
TRBD2	TRBV6-5	NA	TRBJ2-7	TGTGCCAGCAGTTCCCTCGAGGGAGGGGCCTACGAGCAGTACTTC	CASSSLEGGAYEQYF
TRBD1	TRBV4-2	NA	TRBJ1-3	TGTGCCAGCAGCCAAGATGGACAGGGTGCTGGAAACACCATATATTTT	CASSQDGQGAGNTIYF
NA	TRBV5-1	NA	TRBJ1-4	TGCGCCAGCAGGGGCGGGACGGCAACTAATGAAAAACTGTTTTTT	CASRGGTATNEKLFF
TRBD1	TRBV15	NA	TRBJ1-5	TGTGCCACCAGCAGAGTCCCACAGGGGGTCCAGCCCCAGCATTTT	CATSRVPQGVQPQHF
NA	TRBV28	NA	TRBJ2-1	TGTGCCAGCAGTTTATGGGGTCTAGCTGGTCCGCATGAGCAGTTCTTC	CASSLWGLAGPHEQFF
NA	TRBV30	NA	TRBJ2-7	TGTGCCTGGAGCGGAAGCGGATACGAGCAGTACTTC	CAWSGSGYEQYF
TRBD2	TRBV7-8	NA	TRBJ2-1	TGTGCCAGCAGCTTAGGTAGCGGGGGCAATGAGCAGTTCTTC	CASSLGSGGNEQFF
NA	TRBV11-2	NA	TRBJ1-2	TGTGCCAGCAGCTTAGATCAATCAGGCGGGGGCTATGGCTACACCTTC	CASSLDQSGGGYGYTF
NA	TRBV19	once	TRBJ1-1	TGTGCCAGTAGTATAGAAAGGGGTGATACAGCTTTCTTT	CASSIERGDTAFF
NA	TRBV19	NA	TRBJ2-3	TGTGCCAGTACGGTTGGAGCAGGGGTTGCAGATACGCAGTATTTT	CASTVGAGVADTQYF
TRBD1	TRBV4-2	NA	TRBJ1-4	TGTGCCAGCAGCCGCGCGACAGGGGGCGATAATGAAAAACTGTTTTTT	CASSRATGGDNEKLFF
TRBD2	TRBV6-6	NA	TRBJ2-1	TGTGCCAGCAGTCCATTCACTGCGGGGGGGACCTACAATGAGCAGTTCTTC	CASSPFTAGGTYNEQFF
NA	TRBV19	once	TRBJ2-2	TGTGCCAGTAGTCTGTTGAGGGGAGGCACCGGGGAGCTGTTTTTT	CASSLLRGGTGELFF
NA	TRBV5-1	NA	TRBJ1-3	TGCGCCAGCAGCTTCGACGGGAGGGGTGCAGGAAACACCATATATTTT	CASSFDGRGAGNTIYF
TRBD1	TRBV19	NA	TRBJ2-7	TGTGCCAGTAGTGGGCAAGGACAGGGGGCGAAGCTGTACGAGCAGTACTTC	CASSGQGQGAKLYEQYF
TRBD2	TRBV6-4	NA	TRBJ2-1	TGTGCCAGCAGTGGCCGACTAGCGGGAGAGTTGGATGAGCAGTTCTTC	CASSGRLAGELDEQFF
NA	TRBV7-9	NA	TRBJ2-3	TGTGCCAGCAGCATGAGGGACTGGTCGACAGATACGCAGTATTTT	CASSMRDWSTDTQYF
NA	TRBV7-2	NA	TRBJ1-1	TGTGCCAGCAGCTCGGGGGGTCTTATCGGGATCACTGAAGCTTTCTTT	CASSSGGLIGITEAFF
NA	TRBV27	NA	TRBJ2-2	TGTGCCAGCGGGTCTTCCAGGGGCGGGGAGCTGTTTTTT	CASGSSRGGELFF
NA	TRBV6-6	NA	TRBJ2-2	TGTGCCAGCATTATAGGACAGTACACCGGGGAGCTGTTTTTT	CASIIGQYTGELFF
NA	TRBV6-2/TRBV6-3	NA	TRBJ2-6	TGTGCCAGCAGTTATAGCACTGGGGCCAACGTCCTGACTTTC	CASSYSTGANVLTF
NA	TRBV6-4	NA	TRBJ2-3	TGTGCCAGCATCAAAGAAGGGGGGGGCACAGATACGCAGTATTTT	CASIKEGGGTDTQYF
NA	TRBV5-3	NA	TRBJ2-2	TGTGCCAGAAGCCAGCGACAGCTCACCGGGGAGCTGTTTTTT	CARSQRQLTGELFF
NA	TRBV6-5	once	TRBJ1-1	TGTGCCAGCACCATCACGCCCGGGACAGAAGCTTTCTTT	CASTITPGTEAFF
NA	TRBV6-2/TRBV6-3	NA	TRBJ1-2	TGTGCCAGCAGCCCCCGGGACACGCTACAAGAAGGGCGTGGCTACACCTTC	CASSPRDTLQEGRGYTF
TRBD2	TRBV13	NA	TRBJ2-5	TGTGCCAGCAGCTTAGTGCGGGGGGAGACCCAGTACTTC	CASSLVRGETQYF
NA	TRBV29-1	once	TRBJ1-1	TGCAGCGTTGAGATAGAGAACACTGAAGCTTTCTTT	CSVEIENTEAFF
TRBD2	TRBV18	NA	TRBJ2-7	TGTGCCAGCTCAGTAGCGGGAGATATCTACGAGCAGTACTTC	CASSVAGDIYEQYF
NA	TRBV9	NA	TRBJ1-6	TGTGCCAGCAGCGTATTAACAGGGAACGATTCACCCCTCCACTTT	CASSVLTGNDSPLHF
NA	TRBV9	NA	TRBJ2-2	TGTGCCAGCAGCGTGACTAGACAGAACACCGGGGAGCTGTTTTTT	CASSVTRQNTGELFF
TRBD1	TRBV27	NA	TRBJ2-7	TGTGCCAGCAGCCGAACCGGGACAGGGACCTACGAGCAGTACTTC	CASSRTGTGTYEQYF
NA	TRBV7-9	NA	TRBJ2-1	TGTGCCAGCAGCTTATACATCAATGAGCAGTTCTTC	CASSLYINEQFF
TRBD1	TRBV19	NA	TRBJ1-1	TGTGCCAGTAGTTTCCAGGGGGTTCGAACTGAAGCTTTCTTT	CASSFQGVRTEAFF
NA	TRBV21-1	NA	TRBJ1-2	TGTGCCAGCAGCACTCCGGGACAGATTTCCTATGGCTACACCTTC	CASSTPGQISYGYTF
NA	TRBV19	NA	TRBJ1-5	TGTGCCAGTAGTATCATGGAAGCGGGCAATCAGCCCCAGCATTTT	CASSIMEAGNQPQHF
NA	TRBV12-5	NA	TRBJ1-3	TGTGCTAGTGGTTACTCCCAAGGGGGTACTGGAAACACCATATATTTT	CASGYSQGGTGNTIYF
TRBD1	TRBV7-2	NA	TRBJ2-7	TGTGCCAGCAGCTTAGCGCCGGGACAGGGGTCGTACGAGCAGTACTTC	CASSLAPGQGSYEQYF
NA	TRBV28	NA	TRBJ2-3	TGTGCCAGCAGTTGGCCCGACAGCGCGGCTAGCACAGATACGCAGTATTTT	CASSWPDSAASTDTQYF
NA	TRBV29-1	NA	TRBJ1-1	TGCAGCTTGGGAGACGGTCTAGGCACTGAAGCTTTCTTT	CSLGDGLGTEAFF
TRBD1	TRBV9	NA	TRBJ1-6	TGTGCCAGCAGCGTAGGGACAGGGAATTCACCCCTCCACTTT	CASSVGTGNSPLHF
NA	TRBV5-4	NA	TRBJ1-6	TGTGCCAGCAGCTTAAGGGGCTATAATTCACCCCTCCACTTT	CASSLRGYNSPLHF
NA	TRBV15	NA	TRBJ1-1	TGTGCCACCAGCAGACCCAAGGGGTACACTGAAGCTTTCTTT	CATSRPKGYTEAFF
NA	TRBV5-1	NA	TRBJ1-2	TGCGCCAGCAGCTTGCGGGAGTCCTATGGCTACACCTTC	CASSLRESYGYTF
NA	TRBV11-3	NA	TRBJ2-2	TGTGCCAGCAAGGAGGAAACGAACACCGGGGAGCTGTTTTTT	CASKEETNTGELFF
NA	TRBV5-6	NA	TRBJ2-3	TGTGCCAGCAGGGGGGGACGGCGAGATACGCAGTATTTT	CASRGGRRDTQYF